Many counts were recorded for the clone carrying this T cell receptor (beta chain). Its target is not known. The sample comes from a study of shared clonotypes between healthy human individuals. The CDR3 extends over 13 amino acids. CDR1 is ENHRY, CDR2 SYGVKD, per germline. J gave up 4 bases and V 11 bases, and 6 bases lay outside the gene matches. Authors' analysis steps: ImmunoSEQ only sent back junction sequences with no quality scores, so filtering was done differently. The assay was immunoSEQ multiplex PCR, and TCRdb's table has in-frame clones only and misses some. The V and J calls and clone size were taken over from that table, and D and trimming were inferred from the DNA. The sample lists approximately 480,000 clones, roughly 85% occurring once. Healthy and HIV-negative, the adult donors had no recent acute infections or vaccinations. Approximately 100 million PBMCs served as the genomic DNA source for unsorted samples.

Overall study results and limits: Blood was the only sampled material, and tissue repertoires likely differ.

The sequence came from a middle-aged woman in good health. Some clones in this sample may be carry-over from other donors' samples. The sequenced sample was PBMCs. The chain has TRBV10-3 and TRBJ2-2; 8 positions agree with TRBD1. Here the CDR3 DNA reads TGTGCCTCGACAGGGGAGTCCACCGGGGAGCTGTTTTTT. Translated: CASTGESTGELFF.